These T cell receptor beta chains were read from a single sample in a study of cytomegalovirus exposure and HLA in healthy donors. Using immunoSEQ multiplex PCR, the repertoire was profiled, and TCRdb retains in-frame clones only, with some absent. The sample holds roughly 170,000 clones, 80% seen once. Sequencing was performed on PBMCs. The source of these receptors is a boy under 18 in good health and CMV-seronegative. The CDR3 runs from the conserved cysteine through the conserved F or W. The D gene is left open where the match is weak. For some rows the clone size is stated as once, few or many, or as a class when expanded; others skip it.

. TRBJ1-1 TRBD1 TRBV29-1 CSVDEPGQGLF TGCAGCGTTGATGAGCCGGGACAGGGGCTGTTT
. TRBJ2-2 . TRBV7-2 CASSINRVPNTGELFF TGTGCCAGCAGCATAAACAGGGTCCCGAACACCGGGGAGCTGTTTTTT
once TRBJ1-2 TRBD1 TRBV6-1 CASGGDRGGSGYTF TGTGCCAGCGGAGGGGACAGGGGAGGGAGTGGCTACACCTTC
. TRBJ1-2 . TRBV6-1 CASRRDTNYGYTF TGTGCCAGCAGGAGGGACACAAACTATGGCTACACCTTC
. TRBJ2-7 TRBD1 TRBV19 CASSPFRDRDHEQYF TGTGCCAGTAGTCCCTTCCGGGACAGGGACCACGAGCAGTACTTC
once TRBJ1-1 . TRBV11-2 CASMRIGGTNTEAFF TGTGCCAGCATGCGAATAGGGGGTACGAACACTGAAGCTTTCTTT
once TRBJ1-1 . TRBV4-1 CASSPTLLNTEAFF TGCGCCAGCAGCCCGACACTGCTGAACACTGAAGCTTTCTTT
. TRBJ2-7 TRBD2 TRBV28 CASSFSPGGRKSYEQYF TGTGCCAGCAGTTTTTCCCCGGGGGGACGGAAATCCTACGAGCAGTACTTC
once TRBJ2-3 . TRBV7-2 CASSPRAGYTDTQYF TGTGCCAGCAGCCCCCGGGCGGGCTACACAGATACGCAGTATTTT
. TRBJ1-1 . TRBV2 CASSVFLRTEAFF TGTGCCAGCAGTGTATTTCTTCGCACTGAAGCTTTCTTT
few TRBJ2-2 . TRBV6-4 CASSRTENTGELFF TGTGCCAGCAGCCGGACAGAGAACACCGGGGAGCTGTTTTTT
few TRBJ2-5 TRBD2 TRBV5-1 CASSLNRGGQETQYF TGCGCCAGCAGTTTGAACCGGGGGGGACAAGAGACCCAGTACTTC
. TRBJ2-3 . TRBV6-5 CASSYGGGTDTQYF TGTGCCAGCAGTTACGGCGGAGGCACAGATACGCAGTATTTT
few TRBJ2-7 TRBD2 TRBV5-6 CASSWGPVVAGGEQYF TGTGCCAGCAGCTGGGGCCCGGTAGTAGCGGGGGGCGAGCAGTACTTC
. TRBJ1-5 TRBD1 TRBV6-1 CASSRTDRGGQPQHF TGTGCCAGCAGCCGAACGGACAGGGGGGGGCAGCCCCAGCATTTT
few TRBJ2-1 TRBD2 TRBV7-8 CASSSQSGLAGFEQFF TGTGCCAGCAGCTCCCAGTCGGGACTAGCGGGATTTGAGCAGTTCTTC
. TRBJ2-1 TRBD2 TRBV9 CASSVTSGRSNEQFF TGTGCCAGCAGCGTGACTAGCGGGAGGTCCAATGAGCAGTTCTTC
. TRBJ1-1 . TRBV9 CASSVFGGESEAFF TGTGCCAGCAGCGTATTTGGAGGGGAGAGTGAAGCTTTCTTT
. TRBJ1-1 . TRBV6-5 CASSYSRREDTEAFF TGTGCCAGCAGTTACTCGAGGAGGGAGGACACTGAAGCTTTCTTT
. TRBJ2-7 . TRBV30 CAWSVGGNYEQYF TGTGCCTGGAGTGTAGGCGGGAACTACGAGCAGTACTTC
. TRBJ1-2 TRBD1 TRBV6-5 CASSRGQGGGYTF TGTGCCAGCAGTCGGGGACAGGGGGGTGGCTACACCTTC
once TRBJ2-1 TRBD1 TRBV19 CASSQLRVTGTVNEQFF TGTGCCAGTAGCCAATTGCGGGTGACAGGGACCGTCAATGAGCAGTTCTTC
. TRBJ1-5 . TRBV18 CASSSETGSNQPQHF TGTGCCAGCTCATCAGAGACAGGAAGCAATCAGCCCCAGCATTTT
. TRBJ2-2 . TRBV29-1 CSVGGHTNTGELFF TGCAGCGTTGGGGGACATACGAACACCGGGGAGCTGTTTTTT
few TRBJ1-5 TRBD1 TRBV2 CASSPQGGNQPQHF TGTGCCAGCAGCCCACAGGGGGGCAATCAGCCCCAGCATTTT
once TRBJ1-1 . TRBV10-1 CASSESTGGETEAFF TGCGCCAGCAGTGAGTCGACGGGGGGCGAAACTGAAGCTTTCTTT
. TRBJ2-3 . TRBV21-1 CASSKEDRPTTDTQYF TGTGCCAGCAGCAAAGAGGACAGGCCGACCACAGATACGCAGTATTTT
once TRBJ2-7 . TRBV5-1 CASSLVDQGYYYEQYF TGCGCCAGCAGCTTGGTGGACCAGGGATACTACTACGAGCAGTACTTC
. TRBJ2-7 . TRBV9 CASSVFQGSYEQYF TGTGCCAGCAGCGTATTTCAGGGGTCCTACGAGCAGTACTTC
. TRBJ2-1 . TRBV14 CASSQDRLEQFF TGTGCCAGCAGCCAAGACAGGCTTGAGCAGTTCTTC
. TRBJ1-3 . TRBV11-2 CASSLAGESGNTIYF TGTGCCAGCAGCTTAGCGGGGGAGTCTGGAAACACCATATATTTT
. TRBJ2-7 . TRBV7-2 CASSLDQAKPYEQYF TGTGCCAGCAGCTTAGACCAGGCGAAACCCTACGAGCAGTACTTC
. TRBJ2-7 TRBD1 TRBV10-1 CASSESPGTVYHF TGCGCCAGCAGTGAGTCGCCCGGGACAGTCTATCACTTC
. TRBJ1-4 . TRBV9 CASSPDIAWATNEKLFF TGTGCCAGCAGCCCCGACATCGCCTGGGCAACTAATGAAAAACTGTTTTTT
. TRBJ1-4 . TRBV5-6 CASSFRQGRGNEKLFF TGTGCCAGCAGCTTCCGCCAGGGTAGGGGTAATGAAAAACTGTTTTTT
. TRBJ1-2 . TRBV13 CASRGLWPSYGYTF TGTGCCTCTCGTGGTTTATGGCCTTCCTATGGCTACACCTTC
. TRBJ1-1 TRBD1 TRBV11-3 CASSLPPGQGPEAFF TGTGCCAGCAGCTTACCACCGGGACAGGGGCCTGAAGCTTTCTTT
. TRBJ1-4 . TRBV11-2 CASSLTDFNEKLFF TGTGCCAGCAGCTTAACGGACTTTAATGAAAAACTGTTTTTT
. TRBJ1-1 TRBD1 TRBV5-1 CASSFTGGNTEAFF TGCGCCAGCAGCTTTACAGGGGGTAACACTGAAGCTTTCTTT
. TRBJ2-7 TRBD1 TRBV27 CASSLLGTGSYEQYF TGTGCCAGCAGTTTATTGGGGACAGGGTCCTACGAGCAGTACTTC
. TRBJ2-1 TRBD2 TRBV7-9 CASRYLSLAGAVDEQFF TGTGCCAGCAGATACCTCTCACTAGCGGGAGCAGTGGATGAGCAGTTCTTC
. TRBJ2-2 . TRBV7-9 CASSAETITGELFF TGTGCCAGCAGCGCGGAGACTATAACCGGGGAGCTGTTTTTT
. TRBJ2-5 . TRBV6-5 CASSLQETQYF TGTGCCAGCAGCCTTCAAGAGACCCAGTACTTC
. TRBJ2-7 TRBD2 TRBV5-4 CASSFRAGDLYEQYF TGTGCCAGCAGCTTCCGGGCGGGGGATCTCTACGAGCAGTACTTC
. TRBJ1-1 TRBD1 TRBV10-1 CATSDRPSAEAFF TGCGCCACCTCGGACAGGCCAAGCGCTGAAGCTTTCTTT
. TRBJ2-7 TRBD1 TRBV5-1 CASSLEAGTGVVEQYF TGCGCCAGCAGCTTGGAAGCGGGGACAGGGGTTGTCGAGCAGTACTTC
. TRBJ1-2 TRBD1 TRBV5-1 CASSSQGQSYGYTF TGCGCCAGCAGCTCCCAGGGACAGAGCTATGGCTACACCTTC
. TRBJ1-4 . TRBV29-1 CSVEAGGGKLFF TGCAGCGTTGAAGCCGGGGGGGGGAAACTGTTTTTT
. TRBJ1-1 . TRBV15 CATSRDVRDTEAFF TGTGCCACCAGCAGAGATGTGCGGGACACTGAAGCTTTCTTT
. TRBJ2-3 . TRBV11-2 CASSRIAGQSTDTQYF TGTGCCAGCAGCAGGATCGCGGGACAGAGCACAGATACGCAGTATTTT
. TRBJ1-1 . TRBV9 CASSVAVQGGTEAFF TGTGCCAGCAGCGTAGCTGTTCAGGGAGGCACTGAAGCTTTCTTT
. TRBJ1-1 . TRBV11-2 CASSFWTVEGMNTEAFF TGTGCCAGCAGCTTTTGGACAGTAGAAGGGATGAACACTGAAGCTTTCTTT
. TRBJ1-5 . TRBV7-2 CASSPGNWGVFGNQPQHF TGTGCCAGCAGCCCTGGAAATTGGGGGGTTTTCGGCAATCAGCCCCAGCATTTT
. TRBJ1-4 . TRBV5-1 CASSGETPLGSREKLFF TGCGCCAGCAGCGGGGAGACGCCACTAGGTTCGCGTGAAAAACTGTTTTTT
few TRBJ2-5 TRBD1 TRBV9 CASSDPQGANPQETQYF TGTGCCAGCAGCGACCCACAGGGGGCAAATCCCCAAGAGACCCAGTACTTC
. TRBJ1-2 TRBD1 TRBV5-1 CASSLYGQGYGYTF TGCGCCAGCAGCTTGTACGGACAGGGCTATGGCTACACCTTC
once TRBJ1-1 . TRBV4-1 CASSPEGGMNTEAFF TGCGCCAGCAGCCCGGAGGGCGGAATGAACACTGAAGCTTTCTTT
. TRBJ2-1 . TRBV7-8 CASSLVAADYNEQFF TGTGCCAGCAGCTTAGTGGCAGCGGACTACAATGAGCAGTTCTTC
. TRBJ2-7 . TRBV2 CASSVRSYEQYF TGTGCCAGCAGTGTTCGGTCCTACGAGCAGTACTTC
. TRBJ2-7 . TRBV6-6 CASSYSGEQYF TGTGCCAGCAGTTACTCCGGGGAGCAGTACTTC